This is a list of T cell receptor beta chains from one sample in a study of shared clonotypes between healthy human individuals. Sequenced by immunoSEQ multiplex PCR; TCRdb stores in-frame clones only, minus some. The sample carries 520,000 or so clones, approximately 79% recorded once. The specimen sequenced was PBMCs. These receptors were collected from a woman in her thirties or forties in good health. Some clones in this sample may be carry-over from other donors' samples. CDR3s include the opening cysteine and the closing phenylalanine or tryptophan. The D gene is left open where the match is weak. Size tells how often a clone was seen (once, few, many) or the class of an expanded clone, and some rows leave it out.

j_call v_call clone_size d_call cdr3_aa cdr3_nt
TRBJ2-3 TRBV7-2 once TRBD2 CASSRTGGGTDTQYF TGTGCCAGCAGCCGCACAGGCGGGGGGACAGATACGCAGTATTTT
TRBJ1-3 TRBV7-2 once . CASSSRLQTTGNTIYF TGTGCCAGCAGCTCACGACTACAGACAACTGGAAACACCATATATTTT
TRBJ2-3 TRBV27 . . CASSLRADTQYF TGTGCCAGCAGTTTAAGGGCAGATACGCAGTATTTT
TRBJ1-1 TRBV5-4 . TRBD1 CASSDRQGAAEAFF TGTGCCAGCAGCGACAGACAGGGGGCGGCTGAAGCTTTCTTT
TRBJ2-3 TRBV5-8 . . CASSSRTDTQYF TGTGCCAGCAGTTCTCGCACAGATACGCAGTATTTT
TRBJ2-7 TRBV19 . TRBD1 CASSIGQGSSYEQYF TGTGCCAGTAGTATAGGACAGGGTAGCTCCTACGAGCAGTACTTC
TRBJ1-5 TRBV4-2 . TRBD1 CASSRDREGGSNQPQHF TGTGCCAGCAGCCGAGACAGGGAAGGGGGTAGCAATCAGCCCCAGCATTTT
TRBJ1-2 TRBV15 many . CATSRDRASVVGYTF TGTGCCACCAGCAGAGATCGTGCGTCTGTTGTTGGCTACACCTTC
TRBJ2-5 TRBV30 . . CAWSVRRGGETQYF TGTGCCTGGAGTGTTCGTAGGGGGGGAGAGACCCAGTACTTC
TRBJ1-5 TRBV28 . . CASTPRVAGPQHF TGTGCCAGCACCCCACGGGTGGCGGGGCCCCAGCATTTT
TRBJ2-4 TRBV30 . . CAWSTSFKNIQYF TGTGCCTGGAGTACTAGTTTCAAAAACATTCAGTACTTC
TRBJ1-4 TRBV29-1 . . CSGATGTLNEKLFF TGCAGCGGTGCCACAGGGACGCTTAATGAAAAACTGTTTTTT
TRBJ2-5 TRBV29-1 . TRBD2 CSVEDPVAGAGETQYF TGCAGCGTTGAAGATCCGGTAGCGGGAGCGGGGGAGACCCAGTACTTC
TRBJ1-1 TRBV28 . . CASSPRGEAFF TGTGCCAGCAGCCCGAGGGGGGAAGCTTTCTTT
TRBJ1-1 TRBV7-2 . . CASSSRQLNTEAFF TGTGCCAGCAGCTCACGACAGCTGAACACTGAAGCTTTCTTT
TRBJ1-2 TRBV5-1 . . CASSLGQGINGYTF TGCGCCAGCAGCTTGGGTCAGGGGATCAATGGCTACACCTTC
TRBJ1-2 TRBV28 . TRBD1 CASRSPGTGEGRSGYTF TGTGCCAGCAGATCCCCCGGGACAGGGGAAGGCCGGTCTGGCTACACCTTC
TRBJ2-1 TRBV6-4 many TRBD2 CASSDSPGGDGDEQFF TGTGCCAGCAGTGACTCCCCCGGGGGGGATGGCGATGAGCAGTTCTTC
TRBJ2-1 TRBV7-3 . TRBD2 CASSLEVGLVYEQFF TGTGCCAGCAGCTTAGAGGTTGGACTAGTCTATGAGCAGTTCTTC
TRBJ1-5 TRBV2 . . CASSRGPNQPQHF TGTGCCAGCAGCAGGGGCCCCAATCAGCCCCAGCATTTT
TRBJ2-5 TRBV29-1 . TRBD2 CSSSTSTSQETQYF TGCAGCTCGTCGACTAGCACTTCCCAAGAGACCCAGTACTTC
TRBJ2-3 TRBV5-1 . . CASSLAPSGSTDTQYF TGCGCCAGCAGCTTGGCCCCGAGCGGGAGCACAGATACGCAGTATTTT
TRBJ2-1 TRBV2 . . CASSPGTYPDNEQFF TGTGCCAGCAGCCCCGGGACTTATCCCGACAATGAGCAGTTCTTC
TRBJ1-2 TRBV19 once TRBD1 CASSILDRVLNYGYTF TGTGCCAGTAGTATACTCGACAGGGTTTTGAACTATGGCTACACCTTC
TRBJ2-3 TRBV6-5 . . CASSYSGTDTQYF TGTGCCAGCAGTTACTCGGGGACAGATACGCAGTATTTT
TRBJ2-1 TRBV29-1 once TRBD2 CSVGFLAGYNEQFF TGCAGCGTTGGATTCCTAGCGGGATACAATGAGCAGTTCTTC
TRBJ2-7 TRBV5-4 once . CASSLRSYEQYF TGTGCCAGCAGCTTGAGGAGCTACGAGCAGTACTTC
TRBJ2-6 TRBV7-6 . . CASSGGGRKISGANVLTF TGTGCCAGCAGCGGAGGGGGACGGAAAATCTCTGGGGCCAACGTCCTGACTTTC
TRBJ1-3 TRBV21-1 . . CASSLGGSGNTIYF TGTGCCAGCAGCCTCGGGGGTTCTGGAAACACCATATATTTT
TRBJ1-1 TRBV18 few . CASSPRGNTEAFF TGTGCCAGCTCACCGAGGGGAAACACTGAAGCTTTCTTT
TRBJ2-4 TRBV7-2 . . CASSFLNIQYF TGTGCCAGCAGCTTTTTAAACATTCAGTACTTC